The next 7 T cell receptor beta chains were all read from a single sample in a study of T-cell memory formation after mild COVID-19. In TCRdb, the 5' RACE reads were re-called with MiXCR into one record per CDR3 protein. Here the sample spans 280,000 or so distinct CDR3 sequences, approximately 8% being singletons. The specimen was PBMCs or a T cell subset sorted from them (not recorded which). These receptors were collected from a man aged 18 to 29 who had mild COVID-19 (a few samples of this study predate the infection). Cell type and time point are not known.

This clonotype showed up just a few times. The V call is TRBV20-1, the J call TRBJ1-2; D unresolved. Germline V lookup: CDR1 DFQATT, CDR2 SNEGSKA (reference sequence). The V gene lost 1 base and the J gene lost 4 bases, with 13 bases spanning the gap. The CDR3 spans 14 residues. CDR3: CSARVYGLSYGYTF. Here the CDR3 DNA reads TGCAGTGCTAGAGTTTACGGACTCAGCTATGGCTACACCTTC.

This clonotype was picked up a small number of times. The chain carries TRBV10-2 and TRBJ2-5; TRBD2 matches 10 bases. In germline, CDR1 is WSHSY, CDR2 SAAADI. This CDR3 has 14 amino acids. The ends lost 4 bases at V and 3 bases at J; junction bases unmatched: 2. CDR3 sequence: CASSVGLAKETQYF. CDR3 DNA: TGCGCCAGCAGTGTGGGACTAGCGAAAGAGACCCAGTACTTC.

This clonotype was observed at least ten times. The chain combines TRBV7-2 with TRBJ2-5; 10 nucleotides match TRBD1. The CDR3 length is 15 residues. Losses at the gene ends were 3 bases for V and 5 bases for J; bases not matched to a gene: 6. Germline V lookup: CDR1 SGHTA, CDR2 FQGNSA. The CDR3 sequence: CASSFDRGRKETQYF. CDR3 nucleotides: TGTGCCAGCAGCTTTGACAGGGGGCGAAAGGAGACCCAGTACTTC.

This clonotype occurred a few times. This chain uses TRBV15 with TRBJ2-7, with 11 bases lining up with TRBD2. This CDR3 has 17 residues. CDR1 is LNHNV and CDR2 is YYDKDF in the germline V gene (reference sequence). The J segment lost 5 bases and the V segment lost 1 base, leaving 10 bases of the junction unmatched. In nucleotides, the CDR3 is TGTGCCACCAGCAGAGTCGCGGTAGCGGGGGGGCCGAACGAGCAGTACTTC. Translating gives CATSRVAVAGGPNEQYF.

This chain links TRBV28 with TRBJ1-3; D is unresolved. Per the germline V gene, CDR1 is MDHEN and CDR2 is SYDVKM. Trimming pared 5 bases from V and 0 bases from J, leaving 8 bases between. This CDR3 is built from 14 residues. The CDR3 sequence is CASSPDFSGNTIYF. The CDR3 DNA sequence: TGTGCCAGCAGTCCGGACTTCTCTGGAAACACCATATATTTT.

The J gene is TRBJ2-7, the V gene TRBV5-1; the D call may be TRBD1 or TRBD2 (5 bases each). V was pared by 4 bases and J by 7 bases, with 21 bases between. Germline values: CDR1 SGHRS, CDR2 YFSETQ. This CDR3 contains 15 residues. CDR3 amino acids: CASSPLPGRPEEQYF. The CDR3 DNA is TGCGCCAGCAGCCCCTTACCGGGACGGCCCGAGGAGCAGTACTTC.

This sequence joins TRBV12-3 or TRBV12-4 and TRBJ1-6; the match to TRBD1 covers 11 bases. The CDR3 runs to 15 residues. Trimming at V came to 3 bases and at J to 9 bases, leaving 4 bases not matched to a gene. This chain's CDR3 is CASSLDRGLGSPLHF. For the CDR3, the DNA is TGTGCCAGCAGTTTGGACAGGGGGCTAGGTTCACCCCTCCACTTT.